This T cell receptor (beta chain) was identified in a study of technical replicates of blood from a few donors. Data came from immunoSEQ multiplex PCR; TCRdb stores just in-frame clones and leaves some out. The table lists more than 90,000 clones, 95% of them singletons. The CDR3 sequence is 12 residues long. Trimming stripped 6 bases from V and 4 bases from J, with 6 bases between. Germline V gene data show CDR1 as SNHLY and CDR2 as FYNNEI. The V gene is TRBV2, the J gene TRBJ2-2; weak D call: TRBD1 (6 bases). This TCR derives from a human donor in good health. Specimen: T cells isolated from PBMCs. CDR3 bases: TGTGCCAGCAGGGACAGCACCGGGGAGCTGTTTTTT. Translated: CASRDSTGELFF.